The present T cell receptor beta chain was sequenced within a study of blood T cell repertoires in COVID-19. Original processing methods: By means of reference gene primer amplification, nucleated cell counts were estimated. Here immunoSEQ multiplex PCR was the method, and the copy in TCRdb shows in-frame clones only, minus some. V, J and clone size were drawn from that table, and D and trimming were deduced from the DNA. The table records approximately 150,000 clones, 75% to 90% of them present only once. CDR3 length: 15 amino acids. Trimming removed 4 bases from V and 6 bases from J; junction bases left unmatched: 10. Germline V gene sequence: CDR1 SGHRS, CDR2 YFSETQ.

This rearrangement joins TRBV5-1 to TRBJ2-1, with 7 bases aligning to TRBD2. The clonotype comes from a man between 60 and 70 years old with active or convalescent COVID-19. The sequenced material came from peripheral blood. The CDR3 loop reads CASSASGIGVNEQFF. The CDR3 DNA reads as TGCGCCAGCAGCGCCAGCGGGATCGGGGTCAATGAGCAGTTCTTC.